This T cell receptor beta chain is from a study of tumor-infiltrating lymphocytes in primary liver carcinoma. With respect to this clonotype: The conserved final phenylalanine or tryptophan is absent from the CDR3, which likely points to a read error.

The CDR3 is 15 amino acids. Looked up from germline, CDR1 is MNHNS and CDR2 is SASEGT. Taking about 18-32 mg of unsorted bulk tissue, the authors co-extracted RNA and DNA. cDNA specific to TCR beta was made from 500 ng of total RNA, with a constant-region primer employed for priming. Modified slightly, ARM-PCR produced TCR beta libraries over three nested multiplex PCR rounds. Primers for the first two PCR rounds were TRBV1-TRBV30 forward primers and a C-beta reverse primer (approximately 9 cycles per round). From the multiplex PCR reads, TCRdb called clonotypes with MiXCR, one entry per CDR3 protein. Here the sample spans under 150,000 distinct CDR3 sequences, roughly 70% being singletons.

This TCR was recovered from a woman aged 60 to 75 with primary liver carcinoma and hepatitis B virus infection. Sequencing was carried out using tumor-adjacent normal liver tissue. This sequence joins TRBV6-1 and TRBJ2-7; 7 nucleotides match TRBD2. The CDR3 coding sequence is TGTGCCAGCACCGAGAGCGGGAAGAGCTCCTACGAACAGTACTTA. Encoded protein: CASTESGKSSYEQYL.